The 4 T cell receptor beta chains below were found in one sample sequenced in a study of blood T cell repertoires in COVID-19. TCRdb keeps only in-frame clones here, not all; method: immunoSEQ multiplex PCR. The table includes hundreds of thousands of clones, approximately 88% detected once. Sequenced sample: peripheral blood. All receptors come from a man aged 55 to 70 who had recovered from COVID-19.

This chain uses TRBV10-3 with TRBJ2-7; 9 bases are a match to TRBD2. Germline lookup yields CDR1 ENHRY and CDR2 SYGVKD. Germline trimming cut 5 bases from V and 1 base from J; bases unmatched to any gene: 6. The CDR3 sequence is 15 residues long. The CDR3 loop reads CAISTPTSGSYEQYF. DNA of the CDR3: TGTGCCATCAGTACCCCGACTAGCGGTTCCTACGAGCAGTACTTC.

V is TRBV5-1 and J is TRBJ2-1; D uncertain. CDR3 length: 15 amino acids. Per the germline V gene, CDR1 is SGHRS and CDR2 is YFSETQ. V dropped 4 bases and J dropped 4 bases, with 15 bases sitting between them. The CDR3 sequence is CASSPAVTSYNEQFF. CDR3 in DNA: TGCGCCAGCAGCCCCGCAGTCACCTCTTACAATGAGCAGTTCTTC.

The chain joins TRBV24-1 to TRBJ1-5; TRBD1 agrees at 7 bases. Trimming took 9 bases from V and 4 from J; bases not matched to a gene: 23. CDR1 is KGHDR and CDR2 is SFDVKD in the germline V gene. CDR3 length equals 19 residues. The CDR3 region is CATGGPLHLRQGGNQPQHF. CDR3 nucleotides: TGTGCCACCGGAGGTCCCCTCCACCTCCGACAGGGAGGTAATCAGCCCCAGCATTTT.

This clone has a handful of counts. The V call is TRBV3-1 (or the pseudogene TRBV3-2), the J call TRBJ1-5; 8 bases are shared with TRBD1. The length of the CDR3 is 14 residues. Germline CDR1 LGHDT, CDR2 YNNKEL (reference sequence). Trimming removed 4 bases from V and 9 bases from J; junction bases left unmatched: 8. The CDR3 is CASSPGTGPGPQHF. CDR3 DNA sequence: TGTGCCAGCAGCCCAGGGACAGGTCCGGGGCCCCAGCATTTT.